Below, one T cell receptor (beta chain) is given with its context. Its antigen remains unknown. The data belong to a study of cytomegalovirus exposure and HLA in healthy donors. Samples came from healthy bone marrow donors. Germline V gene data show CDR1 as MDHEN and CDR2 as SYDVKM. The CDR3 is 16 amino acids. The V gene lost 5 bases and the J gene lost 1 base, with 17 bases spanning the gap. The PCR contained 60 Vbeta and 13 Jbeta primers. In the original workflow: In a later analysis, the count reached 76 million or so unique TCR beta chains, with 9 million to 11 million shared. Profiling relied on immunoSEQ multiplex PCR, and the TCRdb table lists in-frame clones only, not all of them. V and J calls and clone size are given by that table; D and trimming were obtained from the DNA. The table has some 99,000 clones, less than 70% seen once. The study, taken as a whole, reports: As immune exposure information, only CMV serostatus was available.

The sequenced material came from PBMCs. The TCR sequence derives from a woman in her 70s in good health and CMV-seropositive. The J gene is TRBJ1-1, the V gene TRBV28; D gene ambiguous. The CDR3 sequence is CASSPTSGRRNTEAFF. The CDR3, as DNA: TGTGCCAGCAGTCCCACTTCCGGGAGGCGGAACACTGAAGCTTTCTTT.